The 29 T cell receptor beta chains in this list originate from one sample, sequenced in a study of blood T cell repertoires in COVID-19. Produced via immunoSEQ multiplex PCR; TCRdb's table is partial and in-frame only. This table has some 260,000 clones, 88% appearing once. Sequencing used peripheral blood. Receptors were obtained from a man aged 80 or over with acute or convalescent COVID-19.

CDR3 in DNA: TGTGCCAGTAGCACACAGGGGACTAGCGACGAGCAGTACTTC. Translating gives CASSTQGTSDEQYF. The chain links TRBV19 to TRBJ2-7; TRBD2 aligns across 10 bases. This CDR3 has 14 amino acids. V gave up 6 bases and J gave up 5 bases; unmatched junction bases: 7. Germline assignment: CDR1 LNHDA and CDR2 SQIVND (reference sequence).

The V gene is TRBV7-2, the J gene TRBJ2-4; D is perhaps TRBD1 (6 bases). This CDR3 spans 15 amino acids. Germline V gene data show CDR1 as SGHTA and CDR2 as FQGNSA. V was clipped by 5 bases and J by 6 bases, with 17 bases between them. The CDR3 nucleotides read TGTGCCAGCAGCACCCGGACAGTGGGTGGAAACATTCAGTACTTC. Translating it yields CASSTRTVGGNIQYF. Full variable domain (rest looked up from reference TRBV7-2 and TRBJ2-4): GAGVSQSPSNKVTEKGKDVELRCDPISGHTALYWYRQSLGQGLEFLIYFQGNSAPDKSGLPSDRFSAERTGGSVSTLTIQRTQQEDSAVYLCASSTRTVGGNIQYFGAGTRLSVL.

The gene calls are TRBV12-3 or TRBV12-4 and TRBJ2-3, with 7 nucleotides matching TRBD2. Trimming at V came to 4 bases and at J to 6 bases, leaving 4 bases not matched to a gene. The CDR3 length is 13 residues. The CDR3 loop reads CASSSRGDDTQYF. CDR3 nucleotides: TGTGCCAGCAGTTCTCGGGGGGACGATACGCAGTATTTT.

This chain links TRBV5-1 with TRBJ2-2; TRBD2 agrees at 9 bases. J gave up 6 bases and V 4 bases, and 10 bases lay outside the gene matches. The CDR3 loop spans 16 amino acids. In germline, CDR1 is SGHRS, CDR2 YFSETQ. DNA for the CDR3: TGCGCCAGCAGCGAGAACGCGGGACTAGCCGCCGGGGAGCTGTTTTTT. Amino acids: CASSENAGLAAGELFF.

This clone was detected once. The chain carries TRBV10-2 and TRBJ1-2, with a tentative D call TRBD1 (6 bases). Germline lookup yields CDR1 WSHSY and CDR2 SAAADI. Trimming removed 6 bases at V and 12 bases at J, with 20 bases between. The CDR3 runs 13 residues. DNA of the CDR3: TGCGCCAGCAGCGCTGACAGGACGACCGGAGACACCTTC. It encodes CASSADRTTGDTF.

The chain uses TRBV7-9 and TRBJ2-5; no clear D gene. Trimming took off 3 bases at V and 5 bases at J, with 4 bases between the two ends. The CDR3 has 11 amino acids. Germline loops: CDR1 SEHNR, CDR2 FQNEAQ (reference sequence). The CDR3 DNA sequence: TGTGCCAGCAGCTTCTCGGAGACCCAGTACTTC. This codes for CASSFSETQYF.

The J gene is TRBJ2-1, the V gene TRBV7-9; D not certain. The V gene lost 6 bases and the J gene lost 2 bases, with 11 bases spanning the gap. The length of the CDR3 is 14 residues. Germline-derived CDR1 and CDR2 are SEHNR and FQNEAQ (reference sequence). In DNA form, the CDR3 reads TGTGCCAGCAGAGCCATTACTACCTACAATGAGCAGTTCTTC. Translation: CASRAITTYNEQFF.

This sequence joins TRBV21-1 and TRBJ2-7; TRBD1 is the table's D call, not checked against the DNA. TRBV21-1 is flagged as a pseudogene. This CDR3 contains 14 residues. CDR3 sequence (DNA): TGTGCCAGCAGCAAAGGACAGGAATCCTACGAGCAGTACTTC. Its translation: CASSKGQESYEQYF.

V is TRBV9 and J is TRBJ2-7; 10 bases fit TRBD2. In germline, CDR1 is SGDLS, CDR2 YYNGEE. CDR3 length: 13 amino acids. With V trimmed by 8 bases and J by 5 bases, 7 bases remained unmatched. CDR3 sequence: CASSLAGADEQYF. The CDR3 region has the DNA TGTGCCAGTAGTCTAGCGGGAGCCGACGAGCAGTACTTC.

The rearrangement uses TRBV7-2 and TRBJ2-1; weak D call: TRBD2 (5 bases). Per germline, CDR1 SGHTA and CDR2 FQGNSA. The CDR3 is 15 residues long. Trimming removed 5 bases from V and 9 bases from J, with 20 bases in between. CDR3 sequence: CASSALVDPYGEQFF. CDR3 nucleotide sequence: TGTGCCAGCAGCGCACTAGTAGACCCTTACGGTGAGCAGTTCTTC.

This clone was counted a few times. This sequence joins TRBV6-6 and TRBJ2-3, with TRBD1 identical over 7 bases. Germline CDR1 is MNHNY and CDR2 is SVGAGI (reference sequence). The CDR3 sequence is 12 residues long. V was pared by 5 bases and J by 10 bases, with 6 bases of the junction left unmatched. The CDR3 spells CASSQPGGPQYF. Written as DNA, the CDR3 is TGTGCCAGCAGTCAACCAGGGGGTCCGCAGTATTTT.

V is TRBV6-5 and J is TRBJ2-7, with 7 bases lining up with TRBD1. This CDR3 has 15 amino acids. Per the germline V gene, CDR1 is MNHEY and CDR2 is SVGAGI. After removal of 4 bases from V and 3 bases from J, the junction contained 9 bases not matched to a gene. CDR3 in amino acids: CASSSLGGKYYEQYF. The CDR3, as DNA: TGTGCCAGCAGTTCTTTAGGGGGCAAGTACTACGAGCAGTACTTC.

V usage is TRBV7-2 and J usage is TRBJ2-7; TRBD2 aligns across 7 bases. Germline-derived CDR1 and CDR2 are SGHTA and FQGNSA. The junction had 2 bases not matched to a gene; V was cut back by 3 bases and J by 3 bases. CDR3 length: 13 amino acids. CDR3 residues: CASSLWGGYEQYF. CDR3 coding DNA: TGTGCCAGCAGCTTGTGGGGGGGCTACGAGCAGTACTTC.

This sequence joins TRBV19 and TRBJ2-3; TRBD1 agrees at 9 bases. V lost 5 bases to trimming and J lost 4 bases; unmatched junction nucleotides: 4. This CDR3 has 14 residues. Germline loops: CDR1 LNHDA, CDR2 SQIVND (reference sequence). In DNA, the CDR3 is TGTGCCAGTAGTCCCCGGACAGGGGCAGATACGCAGTATTTT. Amino acids: CASSPRTGADTQYF.

J is TRBJ2-2 and V is TRBV7-2, with 8 bases fitting TRBD1. Germline CDR1 SGHTA, CDR2 FQGNSA. Trimming cost V 2 bases and J 1 base; bases outside gene matches: 3. The CDR3 loop spans 16 amino acids. CDR3 bases: TGTGCCAGCAGCTTAATGGGGACAGGGAACACCGGGGAGCTGTTTTTT. It translates to CASSLMGTGNTGELFF.

The chain combines TRBV19 with TRBJ2-1, with D perhaps TRBD2 (7 bases). This CDR3 spans 16 amino acids. Germline V lookup: CDR1 LNHDA, CDR2 SQIVND (reference sequence). V shed 5 bases and J shed 2 bases, with 16 bases lying between them. CDR3 loop: CASSVPGRGAYNEQFF. CDR3 DNA sequence: TGTGCCAGTAGTGTCCCGGGGAGGGGGGCCTACAATGAGCAGTTCTTC. Full variable domain (rest looked up from reference TRBV19 and TRBJ2-1): DGGITQSPKYLFRKEGQNVTLSCEQNLNHDAMYWYRQDPGQGLRLIYYSQIVNDFQKGDIAEGYSVSREKKESFPLTVTSAQKNPTAFYLCASSVPGRGAYNEQFFGPGTRLTVL.

The V call is TRBV4-3, the J call TRBJ2-2; D is undetermined. Germline V gene lookup returns CDR1 LGHNA and CDR2 YSLEER. This CDR3 is 13 amino acids long. V was clipped by 0 bases and J by 8 bases, with 7 bases between them. For the CDR3, the DNA is TGCGCCAGCAGCCAAGATCTTCTTGGGGAGCTGTTTTTT. Protein: CASSQDLLGELFF.

The chain joins TRBV19 to TRBJ2-7, with D possibly TRBD1 on 6 matching bases. Germline CDR1 reads LNHDA; CDR2 reads SQIVND (reference sequence). V lost 6 bases and J lost 1, with 13 bases in between. The length of the CDR3 is 14 residues. The CDR3 nucleotides are TGTGCCAGTAGCGACCTCAGGGGTTCCTACGAGCAGTACTTC. Protein sequence: CASSDLRGSYEQYF.

The rearrangement uses TRBV5-1 and TRBJ1-1; no definite D call. CDR3 length: 14 amino acids. Germline-derived CDR1 and CDR2 are SGHRS and YFSETQ. V was clipped by 0 bases and J by 1 base, with 7 bases between them. CDR3 DNA: TGCGCCAGCAGCTTGGCCTGGGCGAACACTGAAGCTTTCTTT. Translated: CASSLAWANTEAFF.

The chain recombines TRBV7-9 with TRBJ1-5, with D unresolved. Trimming left V 2 bases short and J 0 bases short, with 11 bases between. This CDR3 is 16 amino acids long. The germline gives CDR1 SEHNR, CDR2 FQNEAQ (reference sequence). CDR3 DNA sequence: TGTGCCAGCAGCTTACAGGCCCAGTCTAGCAATCAGCCCCAGCATTTT. Its protein product is CASSLQAQSSNQPQHF.

The chain's CDR3 is CASSLVAAGPQYF. CDR3 coding DNA: TGTGCCAGCAGCTTAGTGGCCGCGGGGCCCCAGTACTTC. This chain links TRBV11-3 with TRBJ2-5, with a possible D match to TRBD2 (6 bases). Germline CDR1 SGHNT, CDR2 YENEEA. The CDR3 loop spans 13 amino acids. The V end lost 1 base, the J end lost 9 bases, and 12 bases lay between the germline ends.

The rearrangement joins TRBV7-6 to TRBJ2-7, with D uncertain. Germline V gene sequence: CDR1 SGHVS, CDR2 FNYEAQ. This CDR3 comprises 13 residues. V lost 3 bases and J 3 bases, leaving 9 bases between the germline ends. The CDR3 loop is CASSLSINYEQYF. The CDR3 nucleotides are TGTGCCAGCAGCTTGAGCATAAACTACGAGCAGTACTTC.

The chain carries TRBV6-5 and TRBJ2-1, with 7 bases matching TRBD2. This CDR3 region has 15 residues. J lost 7 bases, V lost 7 bases, and 13 bases had no gene match. Germline CDR1 MNHEY, CDR2 SVGAGI. DNA for the CDR3: TGTGCCAGCAAGGGGCGGCGGGAGAGTAGGAATGAGCAGTTCTTC. Translation: CASKGRRESRNEQFF.

V gene TRBV6-5 combines with J gene TRBJ2-7, with 9 nucleotides matching TRBD1. Germline V gene lookup returns CDR1 MNHEY and CDR2 SVGAGI. The junction had 8 bases not matched to a gene; V was cut back by 5 bases and J by 3 bases. This CDR3 is 15 amino acids long. The CDR3 nucleotides read TGTGCCAGCAGTCGAGGACAGGGGACCGACTACGAGCAGTACTTC. Its protein is CASSRGQGTDYEQYF.

The V call is TRBV27, the J call TRBJ1-5; the match to TRBD1 covers 8 bases. The germline gives CDR1 MNHEY, CDR2 SMNVEV (reference sequence). Trimming removed 6 bases from V and 6 bases from J; junction bases left unmatched: 16. The CDR3 is 17 residues long. The CDR3 region is CASRGSGFDRGSQPQHF. The CDR3 bases are TGTGCCAGCAGGGGATCTGGATTTGACAGGGGCAGTCAGCCCCAGCATTTT.

This chain links TRBV24-1 with TRBJ2-5, with 12 positions matching TRBD2. Per the germline V gene, CDR1 is KGHDR and CDR2 is SFDVKD. The CDR3 is made up of 19 amino acids. Unmatched junction bases numbered 7, after V lost 0 bases and J lost 0 bases. The CDR3 loop is CATSDLHGLAGSYQETQYF. The CDR3 bases are TGTGCCACCAGTGATTTGCATGGACTAGCGGGGTCGTACCAAGAGACCCAGTACTTC.

The chain joins TRBV7-2 to TRBJ2-7; D remains ambiguous. The CDR3 has 13 amino acids. With 3 bases removed from V and 2 bases from J, the gap between germline ends came to 8 bases. The germline V gene encodes CDR1 SGHTA and CDR2 FQGNSA. The CDR3 coding sequence is TGTGCCAGCAGCTTCGGCGGCGCCTACGAGCAGTACTTC. Translation: CASSFGGAYEQYF. Full variable domain (rest looked up from reference TRBV7-2 and TRBJ2-7): GAGVSQSPSNKVTEKGKDVELRCDPISGHTALYWYRQSLGQGLEFLIYFQGNSAPDKSGLPSDRFSAERTGGSVSTLTIQRTQQEDSAVYLCASSFGGAYEQYFGPGTRLTVT.

V and J are TRBV19 and TRBJ2-6, with a tentative D call TRBD2 (6 bases). V was trimmed by 5 bases and J by 0 bases, leaving 26 bases between them. CDR3 length: 21 amino acids. Per the germline V gene, CDR1 is LNHDA and CDR2 is SQIVND (reference sequence). The CDR3 sequence: CASSADGSIYKGISGANVLTF. Written as DNA, the CDR3 is TGTGCCAGTAGTGCGGACGGGAGCATCTACAAAGGGATCTCTGGGGCCAACGTCCTGACTTTC.

This chain uses TRBV2 with TRBJ2-7; TRBD2 matches at 7 bases. V lost 8 bases to trimming and J lost 3 bases; unmatched junction nucleotides: 4. CDR3 length equals 12 residues. Germline values: CDR1 SNHLY, CDR2 FYNNEI. The CDR3 loop is CASGRGSYEQYF. CDR3 nucleotide sequence: TGTGCCAGCGGGAGGGGCAGCTACGAGCAGTACTTC.